The clone carrying this TCR beta chain was seen ten or more times. Its specificity is not known. Using MiXCR, TCRdb reanalyzed the PCR reads. This sample has about 82,000 clones, with around an eighth found just once. This entry belongs to a study of metastatic and nonmetastatic thyroid tumors. Study summary: Blood and tumor or nodule tissue repertoires from malignant and benign thyroid patients were compared.

This CDR3 is 15 amino acids long. CDR1 and CDR2 (germline): LGHNT, FRNRAP. Trimming left V 3 bases short and J 0 bases short, with 8 bases between. No treatment had been given to any patient before thyroid surgery. Overall study findings and caveats: For both blood and tumor, malignant thyroid tumors reportedly showed significantly higher TCR beta diversity than benign nodules did.

The chain uses TRBV12-5 and TRBJ2-2; the D gene is possibly TRBD2 (6 bases). The source is a female donor with papillary thyroid cancer or a benign thyroid nodule (not recorded which). Some clones in this sample may be carry-over from other donors' samples. The specimen was tumor tissue. Written as DNA, the CDR3 is TGTGCTAGTGGTTTAAGCGGGCCGAACACCGGGGAGCTGTTTTTT. Its protein is CASGLSGPNTGELFF.